A selection of T cell receptor beta chains follows, all from one sample in a study of identical twins. TCRdb called the 5' RACE reads again in MiXCR, with one record for every CDR3 protein. The data contain 1,800,000 or so distinct CDR3 sequences, around 33% of them singletons. The specimen sequenced was cord blood. These receptors originate from a newborn girl in good health. Both conserved end residues are part of each CDR3. A D gene is named only where the DNA matches it firmly. Expanded clones are given a class, and other clones once, few, many or no size at all.

TRBD2	TRBJ2-3	TRBV12-3/TRBV12-4	NA	CASSPNLGLGLTDTQYF	TGTGCCAGCAGTCCTAACCTAGGACTAGGGCTCACAGATACGCAGTATTTT
NA	TRBJ1-5	TRBV20-1	NA	CSASRGLTGNQPQHF	TGCAGTGCTAGTAGAGGCTTAACGGGCAATCAGCCCCAGCATTTT
TRBD1	TRBJ2-7	TRBV12-3/TRBV12-4	few	CASSFITGGYEQYF	TGTGCCAGCAGTTTTATCACAGGGGGCTACGAGCAGTACTTC
TRBD2	TRBJ2-7	TRBV4-1	NA	CASSQVAGEHSYNEQYF	TGCGCCAGCAGCCAAGTAGCGGGTGAGCACTCCTACAATGAGCAGTACTTC
NA	TRBJ1-5	TRBV7-2	few	CASSTLGNQPQHF	TGTGCCAGCAGCACCCTAGGCAATCAGCCCCAGCATTTT
NA	TRBJ1-2	TRBV7-2	NA	CASSLPNREGYGYTF	TGTGCCAGCAGCTTACCAAACAGGGAGGGCTATGGCTACACCTTC
TRBD1	TRBJ1-1	TRBV6-5	NA	CASSSGQNEAFF	TGTGCCAGCAGTTCGGGACAGAATGAAGCTTTCTTT
TRBD2	TRBJ2-3	TRBV5-1	few	CASSLATAGADTQYF	TGCGCCAGCAGCTTGGCCACAGCGGGAGCAGATACGCAGTATTTT
TRBD2	TRBJ2-1	TRBV3-1	once	CASSQMGGEWGYNEQFF	TGTGCCAGCAGCCAGATGGGAGGGGAGTGGGGCTACAATGAGCAGTTCTTC
NA	TRBJ2-4	TRBV6-2/TRBV6-3	few	CASSYSGRRSWNIQYF	TGTGCCAGCAGTTACAGTGGCCGGCGGTCTTGGAACATTCAGTACTTC
TRBD2	TRBJ2-5	TRBV12-5	NA	CASGLVLAGGGETQYF	TGTGCTAGTGGTTTGGTACTAGCGGGAGGCGGAGAGACCCAGTACTTC
NA	TRBJ2-7	TRBV6-5	NA	CASSSGQQVYNEQYF	TGTGCCAGCAGTTCCGGACAGCAGGTATACAATGAGCAGTACTTC
NA	TRBJ2-1	TRBV27	few	CASSLSLALEQFF	TGTGCCAGCAGTTTATCCCTAGCTCTTGAGCAGTTCTTC
NA	TRBJ2-1	TRBV2	NA	CASKRVDEQFF	TGTGCCAGCAAGAGGGTCGATGAGCAGTTCTTC
NA	TRBJ2-7	TRBV2	few	CASSEAPRDGPGRLYEQYF	TGTGCCAGCAGTGAAGCGCCCAGGGATGGGCCTGGGCGTCTCTACGAGCAGTACTTC
NA	TRBJ2-1	TRBV4-1	NA	CASSQVQGQYEQFF	TGCGCCAGCAGCCAAGTTCAGGGTCAGTACGAGCAGTTCTTC
NA	TRBJ2-7	TRBV6-6	NA	CASSYVWVDEQYF	TGTGCCAGCAGTTACGTATGGGTTGATGAGCAGTACTTC
TRBD1	TRBJ1-2	TRBV9	few	CASSHPRTGYGYTF	TGTGCCAGCAGCCACCCCCGGACAGGATATGGCTACACCTTC
TRBD1	TRBJ2-2	TRBV7-9	NA	CASSPRQGPANTGELFF	TGTGCCAGCAGCCCCCGACAGGGCCCTGCGAACACCGGGGAGCTGTTTTTT
NA	TRBJ2-1	TRBV20-1	few	CSSQSSYNEQFF	TGCAGTAGCCAGAGCTCCTACAATGAGCAGTTCTTC
TRBD2	TRBJ2-7	TRBV6-2/TRBV6-3	few	CASSYSAGGFLSSYEQYF	TGTGCCAGCAGTTACTCGGCGGGAGGTTTTCTAAGCTCCTACGAGCAGTACTTC
NA	TRBJ2-1	TRBV20-1	NA	CSARDIRQGHEQFF	TGCAGTGCTAGAGATATCCGGCAGGGCCATGAGCAGTTCTTC
NA	TRBJ2-1	TRBV6-6	NA	CASSYGLSEQFF	TGTGCCAGCAGTTATGGGCTAAGTGAGCAGTTCTTC
TRBD2	TRBJ2-7	TRBV7-9	many	CASSLTSGSYYEQYF	TGTGCCAGCAGCTTAACTAGCGGGAGCTACTACGAGCAGTACTTC
TRBD1	TRBJ1-6	TRBV27	few	CASSHWGQGNSPLHF	TGTGCCAGCAGTCATTGGGGACAGGGCAATTCACCCCTCCACTTT
TRBD2	TRBJ2-1	TRBV25-1	NA	CASSHGGALDNEQFF	TGTGCCAGCAGCCACGGGGGGGCCCTTGACAATGAGCAGTTCTTC
NA	TRBJ2-1	TRBV20-1	few	CSASPHFREQFF	TGCAGTGCTAGCCCCCATTTTCGAGAGCAGTTCTTC
TRBD2	TRBJ2-1	TRBV24-1	few	CATSQAGALNEQFF	TGTGCCACCAGTCAAGCGGGGGCCCTCAATGAGCAGTTCTTC
TRBD1	TRBJ2-5	TRBV20-1	many	CSAPGQRLRETQYF	TGCAGTGCCCCGGGACAGCGGTTGAGAGAGACCCAGTACTTC
NA	TRBJ2-1	TRBV4-1	NA	CASSQIPWRASYNEQFF	TGCGCCAGCAGCCAAATTCCTTGGCGGGCATCCTACAATGAGCAGTTCTTC
TRBD2	TRBJ2-3	TRBV27	few	CASSSGGVLAGVPSSFVATDTQYF	TGTGCCAGCAGTTCTGGTGGTGTACTAGCGGGAGTCCCCTCGTCTTTCGTCGCCACAGATACGCAGTATTTT